This entry lists 30 T cell receptor beta chains sequenced from one sample in a study of control samples from healthy donors and cancer patients. Profiling relied on immunoSEQ multiplex PCR, and the TCRdb table lists in-frame clones only, not all of them. The sample carries tens of thousands of clones, roughly 90% recorded once. Input material: PBMCs. The receptors originated from a man between 60 and 75 years old with colorectal cancer.

This chain joins TRBV3-1 (or the pseudogene TRBV3-2) and TRBJ1-5, with 8 bases that match TRBD1. Looked up from germline, CDR1 is LGHDT and CDR2 is YNNKEL (reference sequence). CDR3 length: 17 residues. The trim removed 4 bases at V and 2 bases at J, leaving 10 bases unmatched. DNA for the CDR3: TGTGCCAGCAGCCCAACCACGACAGGGGCGGGCAATCAGCCCCAGCATTTT. Residues: CASSPTTTGAGNQPQHF.

The V gene is TRBV30, the J gene TRBJ2-3, with no clear D. V lost 0 bases and J 5 bases, leaving 9 bases between the germline ends. This CDR3 spans 13 amino acids. Germline V lookup: CDR1 GTSNPN, CDR2 SVGIG (reference sequence). The CDR3 region is CAWSVGPGDTQYF. The CDR3 DNA is TGTGCCTGGAGTGTAGGCCCTGGAGATACGCAGTATTTT.

This clone was recorded a few times. The chain has TRBV3-1 (or the pseudogene TRBV3-2) and TRBJ1-1; no definite D call. The CDR3 loop spans 16 amino acids. V dropped 5 bases and J dropped 3 bases, with 19 bases sitting between them. The V gene's germline CDR1 is LGHDT and CDR2 YNNKEL (reference sequence). CDR3 amino acids: CASSTERAFRDTEAFF. CDR3 nucleotide sequence: TGTGCCAGCAGCACCGAGAGGGCTTTTCGGGACACTGAAGCTTTCTTT.

This chain uses TRBV3-1 (or the pseudogene TRBV3-2) with TRBJ1-1; D is possibly TRBD1 (6 bases). The V and J ends lost 4 bases and 0 bases respectively, with 12 bases between them. The CDR3 consists of 15 residues. In germline, CDR1 is LGHDT, CDR2 YNNKEL (reference sequence). The DNA of the CDR3 is TGTGCCAGCAGCCCCAGGGGAAGAATGAACACTGAAGCTTTCTTT. This translates into CASSPRGRMNTEAFF.

The chain has TRBV7-9 and TRBJ1-4; 8 positions match TRBD1. The germline V gene has CDR1 SEHNR and CDR2 FQNEAQ (reference sequence). The CDR3 runs to 15 residues. V lost 4 bases and J lost 4; bases outside the gene matches: 5. The CDR3 sequence is CASSSYRGINEKLFF. CDR3 nucleotide sequence: TGTGCCAGCAGCTCATACAGGGGGATTAATGAAAAACTGTTTTTT.

This clone showed up just once. This chain links TRBV3-1 (or the pseudogene TRBV3-2) with TRBJ2-6, with 10 positions matching TRBD1. Losses at the gene ends were 3 bases for V and 1 base for J; bases not matched to a gene: 3. This CDR3 has 17 residues. Germline V gene data show CDR1 as LGHDT and CDR2 as YNNKEL (reference sequence). The CDR3 protein is CASSHDRGLSGANVLTF. In nucleotides, the CDR3 is TGTGCCAGCAGCCACGACAGGGGGCTATCTGGGGCCAACGTCCTGACTTTC.

The chain is built from TRBV4-2 and TRBJ2-1, with D unresolved. V was clipped by 0 bases and J by 10 bases, with 7 bases between them. The length of the CDR3 is 12 residues. Germline-derived CDR1 and CDR2 are LGHNA and YNFKEQ. CDR3 sequence: CASSQDLAEQFF. The CDR3 DNA follows: TGTGCCAGCAGCCAAGATTTGGCCGAGCAGTTCTTC.

This clone has more than one count but fewer than ten. The chain combines TRBV10-3 with TRBJ1-5, with a possible D match to TRBD1 (6 bases). The germline V gene has CDR1 ENHRY and CDR2 SYGVKD. The length of the CDR3 is 14 residues. V was trimmed by 2 bases and J by 6 bases, leaving 11 bases between them. The CDR3 coding sequence is TGTGCCATCAGTGAGCGGGGGGCCGGTCAGCCCCAGCATTTT. Translating gives CAISERGAGQPQHF.

The V call is TRBV5-5, the J call TRBJ2-3; D unresolved. Germline-derived CDR1 and CDR2 are SGHKS and YYEKEE (reference sequence). This CDR3 comprises 15 residues. V lost 4 bases and J lost 10, with 22 bases in between. This CDR3 is CASSPRTPQEAPQYF. The DNA of the CDR3 is TGTGCCAGCAGCCCCCGGACGCCCCAAGAGGCCCCGCAGTATTTT.

This chain connects TRBV11-2 to TRBJ1-1, with D possibly TRBD1 on 5 matching bases. V was shortened by 1 base and J by 5 bases, with 14 bases between the two germline ends. The CDR3 has 15 residues. Germline V gene sequence: CDR1 SGHAT, CDR2 FQNNGV. CDR3 residues: CASSLALEGRTEAFF. As DNA, the CDR3 is TGTGCCAGCAGCTTAGCTCTCGAGGGGCGAACTGAAGCTTTCTTT.

This clone was counted ten times or more. CDR3 sequence (DNA): TGTGCCAGTAGTCAATGGGGGGGGTTCACAGATACGCAGTATTTT. Translated: CASSQWGGFTDTQYF. The chain joins TRBV19 to TRBJ2-3, with 7 positions matching TRBD2. The germline V gene encodes CDR1 LNHDA and CDR2 SQIVND (reference sequence). This CDR3 comprises 15 residues. V lost 5 bases, J lost 2 bases, and 7 bases stayed unmatched.

This chain uses TRBV18 with TRBJ2-7, with a weak D call TRBD2 (6 bases). Deletions cut 2 bases from V and 5 bases from J, with 10 bases between. Per germline, CDR1 KGHSH and CDR2 LQKENI. This CDR3 comprises 13 residues. The CDR3 is CASSPSGVHEQYF. DNA of the CDR3: TGTGCCAGCTCACCATCGGGAGTCCACGAGCAGTACTTC.

The V gene is TRBV7-8, the J gene TRBJ1-2, with 12 bases identical to TRBD1. This CDR3 region has 15 residues. The ends lost 4 bases at V and 6 bases at J; junction bases unmatched: 6. Germline CDR1 and CDR2: SGHVS and FQNEAQ. CDR3 in DNA: TGTGCCAGCAGCTGGGGACAGGGGGCGCAGGATGGCTACACCTTC. As protein: CASSWGQGAQDGYTF.

The chain links TRBV7-3 to TRBJ2-2; no clear D. Trimming took 5 bases from V and 7 from J, leaving 8 bases between them. The CDR3 is made up of 12 amino acids. Germline lookup yields CDR1 SGHTA and CDR2 FQGTGA. CDR3 residues: CASSPLSGELFF. The CDR3 DNA follows: TGTGCCAGCAGCCCCCTCAGCGGGGAGCTGTTTTTT. Variable domain in full (rest from reference TRBV7-3 and TRBJ2-2): GAGVSQTPSNKVTEKGKYVELRCDPISGHTALYWYRQSLGQGPEFLIYFQGTGAADDSGLPNDRFFAVRPEGSVSTLKIQRTERGDSAVYLCASSPLSGELFFGEGSRLTVL.

The chain couples TRBV3-1 (or the pseudogene TRBV3-2) to TRBJ1-1; D gene ambiguous. The germline gives CDR1 LGHDT, CDR2 YNNKEL (reference sequence). CDR3 length: 14 amino acids. Trimming removed 1 base from V and 1 base from J, with 7 bases in between. The CDR3 protein is CASSQAGRNTEAFF. CDR3 DNA sequence: TGTGCCAGCAGCCAAGCCGGAAGGAACACTGAAGCTTTCTTT.

CDR3 loop: CASSQGLLSGNTIYF. CDR3 nucleotide sequence: TGTGCCAGCAGCCAAGGACTCCTCTCTGGAAACACCATATATTTT. V usage is TRBV3-1 (or the pseudogene TRBV3-2) and J usage is TRBJ1-3; D unclear. The length of the CDR3 is 15 residues. Germline CDR1 reads LGHDT; CDR2 reads YNNKEL (reference sequence). V dropped 1 base and J dropped 0 bases, with 7 bases sitting between them.

This rearrangement joins TRBV7-9 to TRBJ1-1, with a weak D call TRBD1 (5 bases). Germline V gene lookup returns CDR1 SEHNR and CDR2 FQNEAQ (reference sequence). The V end was cut by 5 bases, the J end by 10 bases, with 11 bases between. The CDR3 is 11 amino acids. The CDR3 reads CASSRDVGAFF. The CDR3 DNA reads TGTGCCAGCAGCCGGGACGTCGGAGCTTTCTTT.

This CDR3 is CAWSPGALETQYF. The CDR3 nucleotides are TGTGCCTGGAGTCCGGGGGCTTTGGAGACCCAGTACTTC. The J gene is TRBJ2-5, the V gene TRBV30; either TRBD1 or TRBD2 may fit D (6 bases each). Trimming shortened V by 2 bases and J by 5 bases, and 12 bases separated the two germline ends. This CDR3 has 13 residues. CDR1 and CDR2 from the germline V gene are GTSNPN and SVGIG (reference sequence). The variable domain in full, with the rest retrieved from reference TRBV30 and TRBJ2-5, is SQTIHQWPATLVQPVGSPLSLECTVEGTSNPNLYWYRQAAGRGLQLLFYSVGIGQISSEVPQNLSASRPQDRQFILSSKKLLLSDSGFYLCAWSPGALETQYFGPGTRLLVL.

This sequence joins TRBV7-7 and TRBJ2-3, with 8 positions matching TRBD2. The CDR3 contains 15 residues. After removal of 3 bases from V and 4 bases from J, the junction contained 6 bases not matched to a gene. In germline, CDR1 is SSHAT, CDR2 FNYEAQ (reference sequence). The CDR3 nucleotides are TGTGCCAGCAGCTTCGGGGGGGATGCTGCAGATACGCAGTATTTT. Translated: CASSFGGDAADTQYF.

This chain links TRBV18 with TRBJ1-1; D is ambiguous. V lost 3 bases and J 1 base, leaving 9 bases between the germline ends. This CDR3 has 14 residues. The germline V gene has CDR1 KGHSH and CDR2 LQKENI. In DNA form, the CDR3 reads TGTGCCAGCTCACCTGCAGCTCGGAACACTGAAGCTTTCTTT. Its protein product is CASSPAARNTEAFF.

J is TRBJ1-3 and V is TRBV4-1; D gene unclear. The CDR3 is made up of 11 amino acids. Trimming cost V 5 bases and J 3 bases, with 2 bases left between them. The V gene's germline CDR1 is MGHRA and CDR2 YSYEKL. CDR3 DNA: TGCGCCAGCAGCTTTGGAAACACCATATATTTT. Amino acids: CASSFGNTIYF.

This sequence joins TRBV9 and TRBJ2-7; 8 nucleotides match TRBD1. The V gene's germline CDR1 is SGDLS and CDR2 YYNGEE. The CDR3 sequence is 14 residues long. After removal of 4 bases from V and 6 bases from J, the junction contained 9 bases not matched to a gene. CDR3 region: CASSLGTGRSEQYF. DNA for the CDR3: TGTGCCAGCAGCCTGGGGACAGGTCGTTCCGAGCAGTACTTC.

The chain recombines TRBV7-7 with TRBJ2-5, with 8 bases matching TRBD2. The V and J ends lost 5 bases and 5 bases, in that order; junction bases with no gene match: 10. This CDR3 is 15 amino acids long. The germline V gene encodes CDR1 SSHAT and CDR2 FNYEAQ (reference sequence). DNA for the CDR3: TGTGCCAGCAGCCCCGGGGGGGCGATTGTGGAGACCCAGTACTTC. Translation gives CASSPGGAIVETQYF.

The V and J genes are TRBV3-1 (or the pseudogene TRBV3-2) and TRBJ1-1, with a tentative D call TRBD1 (5 bases). The CDR3 is 14 amino acids. The V gene lost 4 bases and the J gene lost 0 bases, with 9 bases spanning the gap. In germline, CDR1 is LGHDT, CDR2 YNNKEL (reference sequence). CDR3 protein: CASSRGHLNTEAFF. CDR3 sequence (DNA): TGTGCCAGCAGCCGAGGACACCTGAACACTGAAGCTTTCTTT.

The chain has TRBV9 and TRBJ2-2; the match to TRBD2 covers 8 bases. This CDR3 spans 17 amino acids. J was trimmed by 4 bases and V by 4 bases; bases with no gene match: 12. CDR1 SGDLS and CDR2 YYNGEE come from the germline V gene. The CDR3 sequence: CASSPLGASGLTGELFF. CDR3 DNA sequence: TGTGCCAGCAGCCCCCTCGGGGCTAGCGGGCTCACCGGGGAGCTGTTTTTT.

This clone was observed once. V gene TRBV9 combines with J gene TRBJ2-1; 13 nucleotides line up with TRBD2. The CDR3 length is 15 residues. V shed 2 bases, J shed 4 bases, and the junction held 0 bases outside the gene matches. Germline CDR1 and CDR2: SGDLS and YYNGEE. DNA of the CDR3: TGTGCCAGCAGCGTGGGACTAGCGGGGTACAATGAGCAGTTCTTC. Translating gives CASSVGLAGYNEQFF.

In nucleotides, the CDR3 is TGTGCCAGCAACCCGAGGCAGGGACGGGACACTGAAGCTTTCTTT. It specifies CASNPRQGRDTEAFF. The chain couples TRBV6-5 to TRBJ1-1; perhaps TRBD1 as D (5 bases). This CDR3 is built from 15 residues. Germline CDR1 reads MNHEY; CDR2 reads SVGAGI. The V gene lost 7 bases and the J gene lost 3 bases, with 18 bases spanning the gap.

The chain links TRBV6-5 to TRBJ1-1; D is perhaps TRBD1 (5 bases). Germline CDR1 MNHEY, CDR2 SVGAGI. V gave up 0 bases and J gave up 5 bases, with 7 bases separating them. The CDR3 is 13 amino acids. The CDR3 sequence: CASSYSGGTEAFF. The CDR3 nucleotides read TGTGCCAGCAGTTACTCGGGGGGTACTGAAGCTTTCTTT.

V is TRBV30 and J is TRBJ1-1; 9 nucleotides agree with TRBD1. V lost 3 bases, J lost 7 bases, and 12 bases stayed unmatched. Germline CDR1 GTSNPN, CDR2 SVGIG (reference sequence). The CDR3 is 15 amino acids. CDR3 nucleotides: TGTGCCTGGAGGGGGACAGGGTGGATTGTGGGTGAAGCTTTCTTT. It codes for CAWRGTGWIVGEAFF.

This chain connects TRBV4-3 to TRBJ2-7; possibly TRBD1 for D (6 bases). Trimming stripped 0 bases from V and 0 bases from J, with 9 bases between. The CDR3 totals 15 residues. Germline CDR1 reads LGHNA; CDR2 reads YSLEER. In nucleotides, the CDR3 is TGCGCCAGCAGCCAAGATCACAGGGCCTCCTACGAGCAGTACTTC. Residues: CASSQDHRASYEQYF.